These 5 T cell receptor beta chains were all obtained from the same sample, sequenced in a study of CD8+ T cells in alopecia areata. Treatment specified: oral pan-JAK inhibitor, 5-10 mg twice daily. cDNA serving as the sequencing template came from extracted, reverse transcribed RNA. Assay used: immunoSEQ multiplex PCR; TCRdb lists only in-frame clones, some missing. The table includes about 210,000 clones, around 66% detected once. Material: CD4+ T cells sorted from blood, obtained at roughly week 45, from a patient treated with tofacitinib. All receptors derive from a human donor with alopecia areata.

The chain carries TRBV2 and TRBJ2-3; 8 bases align to TRBD2. CDR1 is SNHLY and CDR2 is FYNNEI in the germline V gene. Unmatched junction bases numbered 13, after V lost 6 bases and J lost 2 bases. The CDR3 spans 17 residues. The CDR3 here is CASSRERGTRSTDTQYF. The DNA of the CDR3 is TGTGCCAGCAGCAGGGAGCGGGGGACCCGATCCACAGATACGCAGTATTTT. The variable domain in full, completed from reference TRBV2 and TRBJ2-3, reads EPEVTQTPSHQVTQMGQEVILRCVPISNHLYFYWYRQILGQKVEFLVSFYNNEISEKSEIFDDQFSVERPDGSNFTLKIRSTKLEDSAMYFCASSRERGTRSTDTQYFGPGTRLTVL.

The V gene is TRBV5-1, the J gene TRBJ1-1, with a tentative D call TRBD1 (6 bases). This CDR3 comprises 14 residues. Germline assignment: CDR1 SGHRS and CDR2 YFSETQ. The V and J ends lost 3 bases and 2 bases respectively, with 11 bases between them. DNA of the CDR3: TGCGCCAGCAGCTCAGGGGAAATAAACACTGAAGCTTTCTTT. Translated, it gives CASSSGEINTEAFF.

The J gene is TRBJ2-7, the V gene TRBV19; weak D call: TRBD1 (5 bases). V was pared by 5 bases and J by 8 bases, with 10 bases between. CDR3 size: 11 residues. The V gene's germline CDR1 is LNHDA and CDR2 SQIVND (reference sequence). CDR3 sequence reads: CASSERQQQYF. CDR3 DNA sequence: TGTGCCAGTAGTGAACGACAGCAGCAGTACTTC.

The rearrangement uses TRBV5-1 and TRBJ1-6, with D possibly TRBD1 on 5 matching bases. The V end lost 0 bases, the J end lost 0 bases, and 13 bases lay between the germline ends. Germline lookup yields CDR1 SGHRS and CDR2 YFSETQ. This CDR3 is built from 18 residues. For the CDR3, the DNA is TGCGCCAGCAGCTTGGACGGGACGACGAGCTCCTATAATTCACCCCTCCACTTT. This codes for CASSLDGTTSSYNSPLHF.

V gene TRBV30 combines with J gene TRBJ1-5; D may be TRBD1 (6 bases). This CDR3 spans 13 amino acids. Germline V lookup: CDR1 GTSNPN, CDR2 SVGIG (reference sequence). Trimming shortened V by 3 bases and J by 2 bases, and 8 bases separated the two germline ends. The chain's CDR3 is CAWSHRGNQPQHF. The DNA for the CDR3 is TGTGCCTGGAGCCACAGGGGCAATCAGCCCCAGCATTTT.